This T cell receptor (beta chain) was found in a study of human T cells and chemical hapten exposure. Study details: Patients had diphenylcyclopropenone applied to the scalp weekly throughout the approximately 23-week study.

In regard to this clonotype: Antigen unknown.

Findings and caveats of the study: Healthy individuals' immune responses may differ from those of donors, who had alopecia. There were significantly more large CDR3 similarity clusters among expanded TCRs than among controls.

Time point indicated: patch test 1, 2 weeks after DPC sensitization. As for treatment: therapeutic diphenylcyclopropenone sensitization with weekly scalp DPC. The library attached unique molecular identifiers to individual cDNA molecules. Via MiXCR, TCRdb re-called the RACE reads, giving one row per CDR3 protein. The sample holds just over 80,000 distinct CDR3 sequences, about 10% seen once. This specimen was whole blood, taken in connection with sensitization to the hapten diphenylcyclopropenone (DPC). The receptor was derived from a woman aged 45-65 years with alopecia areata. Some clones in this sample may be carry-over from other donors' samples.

The CDR3 nucleotides read TGTGCTACCTTGAGGCAGGGTAATTCACCCCTCCACTTT. Protein product: CATLRQGNSPLHF. The genes are TRBV6-1 and TRBJ1-6, with D possibly being TRBD1 (5 bases). There are 13 residues in the CDR3. Germline values: CDR1 MNHNS, CDR2 SASEGT.